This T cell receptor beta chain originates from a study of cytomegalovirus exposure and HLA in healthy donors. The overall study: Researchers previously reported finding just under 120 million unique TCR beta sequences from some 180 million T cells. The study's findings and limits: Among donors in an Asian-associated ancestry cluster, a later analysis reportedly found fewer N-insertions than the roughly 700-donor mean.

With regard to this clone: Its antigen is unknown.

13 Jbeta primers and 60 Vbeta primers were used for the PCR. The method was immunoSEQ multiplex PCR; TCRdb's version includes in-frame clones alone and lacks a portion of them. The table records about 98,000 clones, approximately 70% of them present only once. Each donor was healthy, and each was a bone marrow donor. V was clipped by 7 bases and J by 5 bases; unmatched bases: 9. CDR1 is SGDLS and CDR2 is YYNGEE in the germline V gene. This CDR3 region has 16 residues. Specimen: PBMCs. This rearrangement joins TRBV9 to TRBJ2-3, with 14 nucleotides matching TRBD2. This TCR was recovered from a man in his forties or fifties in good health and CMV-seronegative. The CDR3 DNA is TGTGCCAGCCGTTCCGGGACTAGCGGGAGTCTAGATACGCAGTATTTT. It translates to CASRSGTSGSLDTQYF.